This T cell receptor (beta chain) came from a study of blood T cell repertoires in COVID-19. V was shortened by 1 base and J by 5 bases, with 14 bases between the two germline ends. From germline, CDR1 is MNHEY and CDR2 SMNVEV (reference sequence). The CDR3 contains 15 residues. Profiled with immunoSEQ multiplex PCR; TCRdb holds only in-frame clones, not every one. The sample contains approximately 100,000 clones, roughly 86% of which appear only once. Sequenced material: peripheral blood. The receptor was derived from a man between 45 and 60 years old with acute or convalescent COVID-19. This rearrangement joins TRBV27 to TRBJ2-5, with a possible D match to TRBD2 (6 bases). The chain's CDR3 is CASSLLRRGGETQYF. The CDR3 DNA reads as TGTGCCAGCAGTTTATTACGGAGGGGTGGTGAGACCCAGTACTTC.